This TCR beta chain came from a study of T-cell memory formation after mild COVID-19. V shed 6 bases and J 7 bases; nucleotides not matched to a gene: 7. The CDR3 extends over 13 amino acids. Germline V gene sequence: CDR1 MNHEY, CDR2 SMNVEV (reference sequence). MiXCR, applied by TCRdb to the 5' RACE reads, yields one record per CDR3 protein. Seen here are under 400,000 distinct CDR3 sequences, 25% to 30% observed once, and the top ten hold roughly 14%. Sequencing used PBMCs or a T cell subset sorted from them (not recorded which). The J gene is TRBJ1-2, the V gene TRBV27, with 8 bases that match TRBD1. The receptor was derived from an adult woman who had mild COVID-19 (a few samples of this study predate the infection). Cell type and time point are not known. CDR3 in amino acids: CASRLTGDGGYTF. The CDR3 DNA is TGTGCCAGCAGGTTGACAGGGGACGGTGGCTACACCTTC.